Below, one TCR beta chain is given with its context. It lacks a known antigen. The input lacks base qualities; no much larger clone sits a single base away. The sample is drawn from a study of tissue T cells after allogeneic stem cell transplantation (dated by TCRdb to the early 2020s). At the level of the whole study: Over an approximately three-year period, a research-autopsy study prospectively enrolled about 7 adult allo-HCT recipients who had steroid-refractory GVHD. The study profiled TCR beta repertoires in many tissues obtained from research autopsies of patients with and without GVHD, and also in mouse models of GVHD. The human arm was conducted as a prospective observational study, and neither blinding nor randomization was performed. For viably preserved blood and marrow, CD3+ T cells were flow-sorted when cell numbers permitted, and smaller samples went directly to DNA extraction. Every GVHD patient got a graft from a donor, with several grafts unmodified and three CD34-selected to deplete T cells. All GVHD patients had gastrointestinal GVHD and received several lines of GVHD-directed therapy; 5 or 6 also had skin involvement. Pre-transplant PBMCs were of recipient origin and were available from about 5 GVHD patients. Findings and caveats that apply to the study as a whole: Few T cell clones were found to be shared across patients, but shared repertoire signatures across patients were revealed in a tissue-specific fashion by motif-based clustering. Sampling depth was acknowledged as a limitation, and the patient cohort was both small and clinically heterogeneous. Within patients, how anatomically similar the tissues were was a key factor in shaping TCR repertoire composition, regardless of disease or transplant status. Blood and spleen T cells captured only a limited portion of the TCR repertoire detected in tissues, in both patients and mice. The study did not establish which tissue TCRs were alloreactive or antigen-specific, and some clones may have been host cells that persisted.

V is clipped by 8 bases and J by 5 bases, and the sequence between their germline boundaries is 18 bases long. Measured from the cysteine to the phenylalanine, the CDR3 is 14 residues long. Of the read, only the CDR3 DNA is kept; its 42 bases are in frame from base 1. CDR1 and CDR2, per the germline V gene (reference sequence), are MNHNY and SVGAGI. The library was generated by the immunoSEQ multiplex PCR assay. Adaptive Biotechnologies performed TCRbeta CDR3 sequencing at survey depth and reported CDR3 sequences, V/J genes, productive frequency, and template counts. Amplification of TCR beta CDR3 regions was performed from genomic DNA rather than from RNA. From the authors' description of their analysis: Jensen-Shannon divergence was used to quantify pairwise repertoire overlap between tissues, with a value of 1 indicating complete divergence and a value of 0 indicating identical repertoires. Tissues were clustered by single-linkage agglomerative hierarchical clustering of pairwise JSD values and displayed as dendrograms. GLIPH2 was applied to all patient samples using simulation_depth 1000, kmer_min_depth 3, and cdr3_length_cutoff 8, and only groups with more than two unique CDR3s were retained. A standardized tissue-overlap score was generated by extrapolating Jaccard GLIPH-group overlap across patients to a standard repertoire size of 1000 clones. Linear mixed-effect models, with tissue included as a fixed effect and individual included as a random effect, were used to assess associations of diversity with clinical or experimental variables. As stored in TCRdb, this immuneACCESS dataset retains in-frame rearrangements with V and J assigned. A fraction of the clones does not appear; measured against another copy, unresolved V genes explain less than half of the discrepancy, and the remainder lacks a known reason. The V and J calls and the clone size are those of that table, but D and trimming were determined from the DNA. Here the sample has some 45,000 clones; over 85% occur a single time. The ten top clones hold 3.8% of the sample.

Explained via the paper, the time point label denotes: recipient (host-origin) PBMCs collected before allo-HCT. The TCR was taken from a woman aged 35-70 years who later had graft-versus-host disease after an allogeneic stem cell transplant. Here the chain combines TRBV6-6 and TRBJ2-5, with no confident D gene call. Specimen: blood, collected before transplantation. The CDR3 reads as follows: CASRNSYPRETQYF. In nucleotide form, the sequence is TGTGCCAGCCGAAACAGCTACCCGAGGGAGACCCAGTACTTC.